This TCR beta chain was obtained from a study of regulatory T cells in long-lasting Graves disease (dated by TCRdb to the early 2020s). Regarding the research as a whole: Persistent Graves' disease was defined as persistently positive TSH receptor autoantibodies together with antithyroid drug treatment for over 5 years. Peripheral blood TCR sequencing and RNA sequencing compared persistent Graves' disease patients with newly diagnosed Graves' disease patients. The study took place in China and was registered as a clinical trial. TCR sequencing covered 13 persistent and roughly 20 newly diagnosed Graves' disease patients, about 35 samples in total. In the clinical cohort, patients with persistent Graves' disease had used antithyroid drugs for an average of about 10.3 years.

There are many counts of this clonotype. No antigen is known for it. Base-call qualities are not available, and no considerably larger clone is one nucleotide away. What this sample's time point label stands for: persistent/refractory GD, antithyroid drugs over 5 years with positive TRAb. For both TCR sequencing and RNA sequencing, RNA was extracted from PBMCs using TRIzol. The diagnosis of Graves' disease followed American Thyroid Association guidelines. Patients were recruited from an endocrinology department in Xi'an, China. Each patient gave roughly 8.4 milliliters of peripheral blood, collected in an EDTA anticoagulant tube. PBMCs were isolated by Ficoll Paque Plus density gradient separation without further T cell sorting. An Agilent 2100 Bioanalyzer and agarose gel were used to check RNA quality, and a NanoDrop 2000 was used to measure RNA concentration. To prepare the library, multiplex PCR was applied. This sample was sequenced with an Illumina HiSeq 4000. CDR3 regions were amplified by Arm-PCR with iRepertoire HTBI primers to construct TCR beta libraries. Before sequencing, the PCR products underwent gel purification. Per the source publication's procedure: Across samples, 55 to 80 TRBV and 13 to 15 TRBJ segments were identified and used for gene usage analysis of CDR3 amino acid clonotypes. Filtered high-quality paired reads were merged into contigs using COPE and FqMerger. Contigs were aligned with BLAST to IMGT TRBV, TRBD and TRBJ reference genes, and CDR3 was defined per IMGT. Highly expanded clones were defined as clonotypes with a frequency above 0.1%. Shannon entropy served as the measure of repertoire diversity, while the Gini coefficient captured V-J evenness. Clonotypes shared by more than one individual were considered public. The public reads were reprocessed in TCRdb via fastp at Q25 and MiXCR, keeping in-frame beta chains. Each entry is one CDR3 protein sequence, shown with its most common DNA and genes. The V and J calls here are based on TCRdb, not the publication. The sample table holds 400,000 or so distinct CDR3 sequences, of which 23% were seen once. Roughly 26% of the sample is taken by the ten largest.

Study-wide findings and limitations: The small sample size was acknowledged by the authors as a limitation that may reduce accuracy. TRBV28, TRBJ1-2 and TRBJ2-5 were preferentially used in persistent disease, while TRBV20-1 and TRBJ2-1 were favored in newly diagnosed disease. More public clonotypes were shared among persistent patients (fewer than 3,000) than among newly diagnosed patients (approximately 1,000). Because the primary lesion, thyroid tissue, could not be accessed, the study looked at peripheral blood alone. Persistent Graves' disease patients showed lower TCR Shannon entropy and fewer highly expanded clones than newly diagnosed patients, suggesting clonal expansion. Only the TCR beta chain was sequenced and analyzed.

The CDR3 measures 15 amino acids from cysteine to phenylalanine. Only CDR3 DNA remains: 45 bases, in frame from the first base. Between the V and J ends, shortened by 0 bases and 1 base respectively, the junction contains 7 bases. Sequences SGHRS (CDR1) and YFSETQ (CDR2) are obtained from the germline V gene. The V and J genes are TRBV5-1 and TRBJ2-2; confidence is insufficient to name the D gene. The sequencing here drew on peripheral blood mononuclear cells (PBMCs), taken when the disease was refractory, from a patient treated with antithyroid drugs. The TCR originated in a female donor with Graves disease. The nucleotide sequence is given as TGCGCCAGCAGCTTGGTATCGCTGAACACCGGGGAGCTGTTTTTT. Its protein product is CASSLVSLNTGELFF.